This TCR beta chain was profiled in a study of cytomegalovirus exposure and HLA in healthy donors. On this clone: Its target is unknown.

Trimming removed 7 bases from V and 6 bases from J; junction bases left unmatched: 8. Looked up from germline, CDR1 is GTSNPN and CDR2 is SVGIG (reference sequence). The length of the CDR3 is 12 residues. PCR amplification relied on 60 Vbeta primers (plus 13 Jbeta primers). Sequenced by immunoSEQ multiplex PCR; TCRdb stores in-frame clones only, minus some. In total, the table holds about 64,000 clones. Study-wide results and caveats: Among donors in an Asian-associated ancestry cluster, a later analysis reportedly found fewer N-insertions than the approximately 670-donor mean.

The genes are TRBV30 and TRBJ1-1, with 7 nucleotides matching TRBD1. The receptor was isolated from a woman aged 18-35 years in good health and CMV-seronegative. The sample comprised PBMCs. This chain's CDR3 is CASPGTVSEAFF. In DNA, the CDR3 is TGTGCCTCCCCAGGGACAGTCTCTGAAGCTTTCTTT.